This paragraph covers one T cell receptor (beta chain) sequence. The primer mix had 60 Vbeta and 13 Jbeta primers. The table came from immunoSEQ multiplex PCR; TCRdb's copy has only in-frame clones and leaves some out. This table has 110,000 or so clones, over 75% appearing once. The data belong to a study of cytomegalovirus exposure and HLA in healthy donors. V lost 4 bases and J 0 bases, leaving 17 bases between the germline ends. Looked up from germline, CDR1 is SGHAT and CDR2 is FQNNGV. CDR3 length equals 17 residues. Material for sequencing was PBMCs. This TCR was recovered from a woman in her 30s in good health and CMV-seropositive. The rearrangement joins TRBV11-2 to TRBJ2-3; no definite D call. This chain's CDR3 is CASSSLPVGLSTDTQYF. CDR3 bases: TGTGCCAGCAGCTCCTTGCCCGTCGGTCTGAGCACAGATACGCAGTATTTT.